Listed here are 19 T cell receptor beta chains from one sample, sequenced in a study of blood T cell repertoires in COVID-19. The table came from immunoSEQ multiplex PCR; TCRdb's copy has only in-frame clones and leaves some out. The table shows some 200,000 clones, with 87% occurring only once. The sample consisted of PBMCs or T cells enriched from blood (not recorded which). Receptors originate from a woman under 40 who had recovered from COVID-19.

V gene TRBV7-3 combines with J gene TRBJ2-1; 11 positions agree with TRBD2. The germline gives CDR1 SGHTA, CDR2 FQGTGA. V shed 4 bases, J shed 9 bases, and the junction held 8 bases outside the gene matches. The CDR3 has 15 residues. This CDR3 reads CASSSIAGGPSEQFF. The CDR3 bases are TGTGCCAGCAGCTCCATAGCGGGGGGGCCGAGTGAGCAGTTCTTC.

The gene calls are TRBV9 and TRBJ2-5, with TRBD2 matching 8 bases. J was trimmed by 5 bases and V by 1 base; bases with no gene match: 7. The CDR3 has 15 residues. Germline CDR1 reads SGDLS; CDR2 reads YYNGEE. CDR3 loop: CASSVSGGTRETQYF. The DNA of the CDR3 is TGTGCCAGCAGCGTAAGCGGGGGCACCCGCGAGACCCAGTACTTC. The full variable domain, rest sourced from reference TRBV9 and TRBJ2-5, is DSGVTQTPKHLITATGQRVTLRCSPRSGDLSVYWYQQSLDQGLQFLIQYYNGEERAKGNILERFSAQQFPDLHSELNLSSLELGDSALYFCASSVSGGTRETQYFGPGTRLLVL.

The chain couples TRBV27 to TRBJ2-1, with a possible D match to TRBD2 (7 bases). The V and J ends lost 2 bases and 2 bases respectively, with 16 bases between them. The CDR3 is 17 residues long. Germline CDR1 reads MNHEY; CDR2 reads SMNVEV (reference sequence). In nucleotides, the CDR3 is TGTGCCAGCAGTTTAAAGGGGGGGGTAGGGCCCTACAATGAGCAGTTCTTC. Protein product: CASSLKGGVGPYNEQFF.

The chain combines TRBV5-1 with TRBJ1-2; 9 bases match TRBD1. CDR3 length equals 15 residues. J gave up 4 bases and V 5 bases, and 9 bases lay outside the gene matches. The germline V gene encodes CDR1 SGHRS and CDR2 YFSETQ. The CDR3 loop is CASRHTGGMIYGYTF. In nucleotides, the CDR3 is TGCGCCAGCAGACATACAGGGGGCATGATCTATGGCTACACCTTC.

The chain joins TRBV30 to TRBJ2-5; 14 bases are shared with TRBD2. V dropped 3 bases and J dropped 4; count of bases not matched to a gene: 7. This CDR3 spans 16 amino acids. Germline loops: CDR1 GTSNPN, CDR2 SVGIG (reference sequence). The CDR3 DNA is TGTGCCTGGAGCTTCCATGGACTAGCGGGAGGAGAGACCCAGTACTTC. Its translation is CAWSFHGLAGGETQYF.

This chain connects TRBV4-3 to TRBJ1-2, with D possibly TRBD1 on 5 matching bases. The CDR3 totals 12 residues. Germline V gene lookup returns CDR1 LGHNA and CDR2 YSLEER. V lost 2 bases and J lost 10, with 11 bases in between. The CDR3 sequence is CASSQISGSYTF. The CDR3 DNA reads TGCGCCAGCAGCCAAATTTCAGGGTCCTACACCTTC.

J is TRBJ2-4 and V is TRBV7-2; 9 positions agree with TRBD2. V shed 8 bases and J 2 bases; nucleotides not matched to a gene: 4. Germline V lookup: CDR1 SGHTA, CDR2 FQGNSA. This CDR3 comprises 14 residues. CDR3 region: CASASSGTKNIQYF. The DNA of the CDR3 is TGTGCCAGCGCCTCTAGCGGGACCAAAAACATTCAGTACTTC.

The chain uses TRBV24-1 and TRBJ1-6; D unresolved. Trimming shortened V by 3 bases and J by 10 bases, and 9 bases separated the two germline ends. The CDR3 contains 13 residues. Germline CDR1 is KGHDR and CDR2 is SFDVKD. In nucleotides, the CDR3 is TGTGCCACCAGTGATACCCCCGAGTCACCCCTCCACTTT. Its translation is CATSDTPESPLHF.

For the CDR3, the DNA is TGTGCCACCAGCCTTGTTGTCGGCGCAGGGGAAAACATTCAGTACTTC. Its translation: CATSLVVGAGENIQYF. The rearrangement uses TRBV15 and TRBJ2-4; possible D gene TRBD1, 6 bases. The V and J ends lost 5 bases and 5 bases respectively, with 19 bases between them. CDR3 length equals 16 residues. CDR1 is LNHNV and CDR2 is YYDKDF in the germline V gene (reference sequence).

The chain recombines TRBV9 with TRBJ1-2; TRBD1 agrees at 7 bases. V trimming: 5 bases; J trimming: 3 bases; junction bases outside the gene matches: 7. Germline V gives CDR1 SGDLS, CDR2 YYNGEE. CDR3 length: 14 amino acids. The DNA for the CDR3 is TGTGCCAGCAGGAGAGGGGGCGCGGACTATGGCTACACCTTC. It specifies CASRRGGADYGYTF.

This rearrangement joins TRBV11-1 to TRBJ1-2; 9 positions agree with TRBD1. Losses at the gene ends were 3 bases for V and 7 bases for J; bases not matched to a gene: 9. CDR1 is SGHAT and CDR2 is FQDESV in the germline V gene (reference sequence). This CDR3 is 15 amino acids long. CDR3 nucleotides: TGTGCCAGCAGCTTGACCGGGACAGGGAGGGCTGGCTACACCTTC. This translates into CASSLTGTGRAGYTF.

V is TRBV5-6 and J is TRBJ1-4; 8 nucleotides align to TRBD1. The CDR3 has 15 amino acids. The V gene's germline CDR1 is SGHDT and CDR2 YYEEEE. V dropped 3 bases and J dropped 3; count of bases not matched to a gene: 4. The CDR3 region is CASSSGTGPNEKLFF. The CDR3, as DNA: TGTGCCAGCAGCTCCGGGACAGGACCTAATGAAAAACTGTTTTTT. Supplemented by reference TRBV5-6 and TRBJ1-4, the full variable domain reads DAGVTQSPTHLIKTRGQQVTLRCSPKSGHDTVSWYQQALGQGPQFIFQYYEEEERQRGNFPDRFSGHQFPNYSSELNVNALLLGDSALYLCASSSGTGPNEKLFFGSGTQLSVL.

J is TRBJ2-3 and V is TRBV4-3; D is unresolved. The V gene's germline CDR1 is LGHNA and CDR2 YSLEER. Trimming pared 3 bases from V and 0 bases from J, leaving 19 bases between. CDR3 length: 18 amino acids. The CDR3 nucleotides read TGCGCCAGCAGCCAGGAACTGCAGTTTGGCGGAAGCACAGATACGCAGTATTTT. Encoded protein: CASSQELQFGGSTDTQYF.

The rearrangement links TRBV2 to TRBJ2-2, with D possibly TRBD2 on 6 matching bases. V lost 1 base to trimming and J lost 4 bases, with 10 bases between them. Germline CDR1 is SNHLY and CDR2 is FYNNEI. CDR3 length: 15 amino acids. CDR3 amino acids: CASSEVEGRTGELFF. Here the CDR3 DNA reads TGTGCCAGCAGTGAAGTGGAGGGTCGCACCGGGGAGCTGTTTTTT.

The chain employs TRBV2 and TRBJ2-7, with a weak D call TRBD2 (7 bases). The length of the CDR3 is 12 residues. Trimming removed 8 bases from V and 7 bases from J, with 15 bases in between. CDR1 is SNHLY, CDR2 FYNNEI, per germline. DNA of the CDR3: TGTGCCAGCTGCACTCGGGGGGCAGAGCAGTACTTC. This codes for CASCTRGAEQYF.

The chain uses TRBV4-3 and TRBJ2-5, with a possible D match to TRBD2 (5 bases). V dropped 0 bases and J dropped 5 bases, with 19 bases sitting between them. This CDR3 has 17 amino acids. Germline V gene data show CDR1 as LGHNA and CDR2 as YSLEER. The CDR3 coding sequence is TGCGCCAGCAGCCAAGATCTAAGGTCTCGGGGTTATGAGACCCAGTACTTC. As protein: CASSQDLRSRGYETQYF.

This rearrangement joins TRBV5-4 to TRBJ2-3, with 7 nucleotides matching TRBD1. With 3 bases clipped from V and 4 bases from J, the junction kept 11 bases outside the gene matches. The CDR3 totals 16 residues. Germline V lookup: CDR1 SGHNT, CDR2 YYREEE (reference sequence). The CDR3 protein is CASSSELQGVPDTQYF. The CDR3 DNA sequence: TGTGCCAGCAGCTCCGAGCTTCAGGGGGTCCCAGATACGCAGTATTTT.

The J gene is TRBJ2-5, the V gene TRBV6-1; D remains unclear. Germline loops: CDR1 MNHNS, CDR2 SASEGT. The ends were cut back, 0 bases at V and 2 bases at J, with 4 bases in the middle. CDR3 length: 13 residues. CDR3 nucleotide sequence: TGTGCCAGCAGTGAAGCGCGGCAAGAGACCCAGTACTTC. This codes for CASSEARQETQYF.

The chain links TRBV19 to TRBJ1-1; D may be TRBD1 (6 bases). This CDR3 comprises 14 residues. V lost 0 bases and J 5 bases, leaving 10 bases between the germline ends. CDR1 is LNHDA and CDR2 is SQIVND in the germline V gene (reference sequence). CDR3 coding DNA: TGTGCCAGTAGTATAGAGAGGGGGAGTACTGAAGCTTTCTTT. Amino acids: CASSIERGSTEAFF.